This T cell receptor beta chain was identified during a study of PD-1 blockade in mismatch repair-deficient tumors. Study overall: Enrolled about 2012-2017, patients had progressing, pretreated mismatch repair-deficient cancers of about a dozen types.

There are 15 residues in the CDR3. Per the germline V gene, CDR1 is GTSNPN and CDR2 is SVGIG (reference sequence). V gave up 5 bases and J gave up 6 bases, with 20 bases separating them. Study results and limitations: Tumor-resident clones, often absent from pretreatment blood, expanded after pembrolizumab and then contracted.

Only in-frame clones appear in the TCRdb table, and some are missing; sequencing was by immunoSEQ multiplex PCR. This sample carries some 100,000 clones, over 65% of them seen once, and the ten largest clones take roughly 6.2%. The TCR-sequenced patients were three responders to pembrolizumab. About this clone itself: What it binds is unknown.

The specimen was peripheral blood, collected roughly 36 weeks after starting pembrolizumab. The chain is built from TRBV30 and TRBJ2-1, with D perhaps being TRBD1 or TRBD2 (5 bases each). The sequence was collected from an adult with mismatch repair-deficient cancer. CDR3: CAWGAGTTPSNEQFF. The CDR3 DNA reads TGTGCCTGGGGAGCCGGGACCACTCCTAGCAATGAGCAGTTCTTC.